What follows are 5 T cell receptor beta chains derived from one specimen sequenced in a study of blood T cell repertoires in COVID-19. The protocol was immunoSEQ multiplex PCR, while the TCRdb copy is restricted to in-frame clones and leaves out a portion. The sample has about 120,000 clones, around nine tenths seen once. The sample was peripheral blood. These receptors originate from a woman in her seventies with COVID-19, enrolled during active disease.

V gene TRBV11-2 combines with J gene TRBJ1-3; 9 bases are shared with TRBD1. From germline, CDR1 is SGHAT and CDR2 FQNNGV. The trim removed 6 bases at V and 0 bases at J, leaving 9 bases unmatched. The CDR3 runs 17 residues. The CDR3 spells CASRSGQGYTSGNTIYF. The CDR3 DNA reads TGTGCCAGCAGGTCCGGACAGGGGTATACCTCTGGAAACACCATATATTTT. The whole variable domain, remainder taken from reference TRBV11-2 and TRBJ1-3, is EAGVAQSPRYKIIEKRQSVAFWCNPISGHATLYWYQQILGQGPKLLIQFQNNGVVDDSQLPKDRFSAERLKGVDSTLKIQPAKLEDSAVYLCASRSGQGYTSGNTIYFGEGSWLTVV.

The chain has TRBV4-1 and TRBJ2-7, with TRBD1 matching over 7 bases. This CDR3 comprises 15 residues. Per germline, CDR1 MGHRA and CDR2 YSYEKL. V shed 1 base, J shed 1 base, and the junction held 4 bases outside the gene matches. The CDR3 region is CASSQGQGASYEQYF. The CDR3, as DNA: TGCGCCAGCAGCCAAGGACAGGGTGCGTCCTACGAGCAGTACTTC.

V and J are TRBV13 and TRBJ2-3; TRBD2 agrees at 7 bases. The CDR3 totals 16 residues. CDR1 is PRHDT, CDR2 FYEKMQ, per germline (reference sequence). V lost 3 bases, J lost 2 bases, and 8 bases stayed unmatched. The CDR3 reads CASSFRVGGSTDTQYF. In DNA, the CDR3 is TGTGCCAGCAGCTTTAGGGTGGGGGGGTCCACAGATACGCAGTATTTT.

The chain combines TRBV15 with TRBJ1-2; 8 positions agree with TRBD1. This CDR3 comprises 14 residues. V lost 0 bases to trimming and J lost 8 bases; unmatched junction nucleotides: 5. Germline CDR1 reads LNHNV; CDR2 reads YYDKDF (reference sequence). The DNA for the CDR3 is TGTGCCACCAGCAGAGATGTGACAGGGGAAGGCTACACCTTC. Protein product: CATSRDVTGEGYTF.

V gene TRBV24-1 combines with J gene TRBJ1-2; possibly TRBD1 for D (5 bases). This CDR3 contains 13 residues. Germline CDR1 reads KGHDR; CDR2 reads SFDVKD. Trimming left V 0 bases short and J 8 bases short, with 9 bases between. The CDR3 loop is CATSDLHGGGYTF. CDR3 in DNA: TGTGCCACCAGTGATTTGCACGGGGGAGGCTACACCTTC.